The clone carrying this TCR beta chain was observed a few times. No antigen is known for it. The sample is drawn from a study of response to subunit inactivated influenza vaccine. General study findings and limits: Authors suggested that a seasonal influenza vaccination recruits few new T cells each time.

The CDR3 is made up of 15 amino acids. With 4 bases clipped from V and 5 bases from J, the junction kept 6 bases outside the gene matches. Germline CDR1 is SGHAT and CDR2 is FQNNGV. TCRdb re-derived calls from the RT-PCR reads in MiXCR, one entry per CDR3 protein. The table shows hundreds of thousands of distinct CDR3 sequences, with 15% to 19% occurring only once. Material: PBMCs from blood, obtained 11 to 12 days after vaccination. The receptor's source is a man in his forties or fifties who received an inactivated influenza vaccine. The chain couples TRBV11-2 to TRBJ2-5, with 11 positions matching TRBD2. The CDR3 reads CASSSLAGGWETQYF. As DNA, the CDR3 is TGTGCCAGCAGCTCCCTAGCGGGAGGCTGGGAGACCCAGTACTTC.